This entry features one T cell receptor (beta chain) sequence. Profiling relied on immunoSEQ multiplex PCR, and the TCRdb table lists in-frame clones only, not all of them. The data contain about 93,000 clones, 75% to 90% of them singletons. The entry originates in a study of blood T cell repertoires in COVID-19. This TCR was recovered from a human donor with active COVID-19. The donor label of this sample is uncertain. Sequenced: peripheral blood.

The CDR3 nucleotides read TGTGCCAGCAGCCAAGAGACGAACGTCCGGGGCTATGGCTACACCTTC. Its protein product is CASSQETNVRGYGYTF. This chain connects TRBV4-2 to TRBJ1-2, with unresolved D. The CDR3 has 16 amino acids. Germline V gene sequence: CDR1 LGHNA, CDR2 YNFKEQ. Trimming shortened V by 0 bases and J by 4 bases, and 15 bases separated the two germline ends.